This T cell receptor beta chain emerged from a study of T-cell reconstitution after alpha-beta-depleted transplantation in children. CDR1 is SGHDN and CDR2 is FVKESK in the germline V gene. V dropped 0 bases and J dropped 10 bases, with 16 bases sitting between them. CDR3 length: 14 amino acids. Unique molecular identifiers were used in preparing the TCRbeta library. TCRdb independently ran MiXCR on the PCR reads; one entry per CDR3 protein. The data show around 480,000 distinct CDR3 sequences, approximately 29% seen once. Sequenced here: PBMCs from the stem cell graft donor, sampled from the stem cell graft. This sequence was found in a human donor who donated a stem cell graft to a child with aplastic anemia. The chain has TRBV14 and TRBJ2-7; D is unresolved. The CDR3 nucleotides read TGTGCCAGCAGCCAAGAGGAGAAGGGTAAGGGCCAGTACTTC. Translating it yields CASSQEEKGKGQYF.